The next 16 T cell receptor beta chains were all read from a single sample in a study of naive and memory T cell subsets (dated by TCRdb to 2017 to 2019). Libraries came from UMI-ligation and nested PCR. Sequencing was performed on an Illumina MiSeq. The beta constant-region primer consisted of an equimolar mixture of two oligonucleotides that together covered TRBC1 and TRBC2. Four rounds of PCR were used to amplify ligated cDNA, with nested alpha and beta constant-region primers being used together with the SP2 primer. In TCRdb, the public reads were trimmed at Q25 with fastp and aligned with MiXCR, with productive beta chains retained. All rows with the same CDR3 protein become a single entry with the most common DNA and genes. The sample records over 80,000 distinct CDR3 sequences, around 11% of which are singletons. In total, the top ten clones hold 0.13% of the sample. What these receptors recognize is not known.

Paper-wide results and their limitations: A few larger clonotypes were present in naive repertoires, especially CD8 naive repertoires, and these clonotypes were possibly memory cells re-expressing CD45RA.

Sequences were obtained from naive CD4+ T cells from blood. What the cell subset or site label conveys for this sample: naive T cells, CD45RA high CD27+. These receptors were obtained from a human donor in good health.

This clonotype was picked up many times. The chain carries TRBV7-2 and TRBJ2-5, with TRBD2 identical over 7 bases. The germline V gene has CDR1 SGHTA and CDR2 FQGNSA. Germline trimming cut 1 base from V and 4 bases from J; bases unmatched to any gene: 6. The CDR3 is 15 residues long. The CDR3 here is CASSLVSAGVETQYF. For the CDR3, the DNA is TGTGCCAGCAGCTTAGTATCGGCGGGAGTAGAGACCCAGTACTTC. Combining the CDR3 with reference TRBV7-2 and TRBJ2-5 gives the whole variable domain GAGVSQSPSNKVTEKGKDVELRCDPISGHTALYWYRQSLGQGLEFLIYFQGNSAPDKSGLPSDRFSAERTGGSVSTLTIQRTQQEDSAVYLCASSLVSAGVETQYFGPGTRLLVL.

This clonotype has more than one count but fewer than ten. The chain joins TRBV27 to TRBJ2-7; D not certain. The CDR3 runs 14 residues. Deletions cut 9 bases from V and 3 bases from J, with 18 bases between. Germline lookup yields CDR1 MNHEY and CDR2 SMNVEV (reference sequence). CDR3 in DNA: TGTGCCAGTGGCCGGCCAGATAGATACTACGAGCAGTACTTC. Its translation is CASGRPDRYYEQYF.

The V and J genes are TRBV11-2 and TRBJ1-6, with no clear D. This CDR3 comprises 15 residues. The ends were cut back, 1 base at V and 6 bases at J, with 10 bases in the middle. CDR1 and CDR2 from the germline V gene are SGHAT and FQNNGV. CDR3: CASSLGPGPNSPLHF. CDR3 DNA sequence: TGTGCCAGCAGCTTAGGTCCGGGTCCTAATTCACCCCTCCACTTT.

CDR3: CASKVGGEQFF. In DNA, the CDR3 is TGTGCCTCGAAGGTCGGGGGTGAGCAGTTCTTC. The chain carries TRBV12-3 or TRBV12-4 and TRBJ2-1, with TRBD2 as a possible D gene (6 bases). Trimming left V 11 bases short and J 9 bases short, with 14 bases between. There are 11 residues in the CDR3.

This clonotype has just a few counts. The chain carries TRBV20-1 and TRBJ2-7; maybe TRBD2 (6 bases). From germline, CDR1 is DFQATT and CDR2 SNEGSKA (reference sequence). This CDR3 comprises 13 residues. V lost 2 bases and J 3 bases, leaving 11 bases between the germline ends. CDR3 in DNA: TGCAGTGCTAGACCTCGCGGGGTCTACGAGCAGTACTTC. Translating gives CSARPRGVYEQYF.

V gene TRBV4-2 combines with J gene TRBJ1-1; D is possibly TRBD1 (5 bases). Germline CDR1 reads LGHNA; CDR2 reads YNFKEQ. V dropped 3 bases and J dropped 10 bases, with 30 bases sitting between them. The CDR3 runs to 18 residues. CDR3 amino acids: CASSQLGAKGTDHFVAFF. CDR3 DNA: TGTGCCAGCAGCCAGCTTGGGGCAAAAGGGACCGACCACTTTGTAGCTTTCTTT.

This clonotype showed up many times. The chain employs TRBV18 and TRBJ1-2, with unresolved D. Deletions cut 0 bases from V and 0 bases from J, with 8 bases between. CDR3 length equals 15 residues. Germline V gene sequence: CDR1 KGHSH, CDR2 LQKENI. This CDR3 is CASSPPSESNYGYTF. For the CDR3, the DNA is TGTGCCAGCTCACCACCGTCCGAATCTAACTATGGCTACACCTTC.

This clonotype was detected many times. The chain links TRBV15 to TRBJ2-7; D might be TRBD1 (6 bases). Trimming pared 0 bases from V and 1 base from J, leaving 7 bases between. The CDR3 is 14 residues long. Germline V gene lookup returns CDR1 LNHNV and CDR2 YYDKDF (reference sequence). CDR3 amino acids: CATSREQGSYEQYF. CDR3 in DNA: TGTGCCACCAGCAGAGAACAGGGATCCTACGAGCAGTACTTC.

The chain combines TRBV6-2 or TRBV6-3 with TRBJ2-3; D call uncertain. The V gene's germline CDR1 is MNHEY and CDR2 SVGEGT. The CDR3 sequence is 15 residues long. Trimming pared 2 bases from V and 1 base from J, leaving 10 bases between. The CDR3 protein is CASSYGVLGTDTQYF. CDR3 bases: TGTGCCAGCAGTTACGGAGTTCTCGGCACAGATACGCAGTATTTT.

The V call is TRBV12-3 or TRBV12-4, the J call TRBJ2-5; the match to TRBD1 covers 9 bases. This CDR3 region has 14 residues. V gave up 6 bases and J gave up 3 bases; unmatched junction bases: 5. For the CDR3, the DNA is TGTGCCAGCAGACTTAGACAGGGGGAAGAGACCCAGTACTTC. Encoded protein: CASRLRQGEETQYF.

V usage is TRBV12-3 or TRBV12-4 and J usage is TRBJ2-2; D may match TRBD1 or TRBD2 (6 bases each). Trimming stripped 6 bases from V and 5 bases from J, with 16 bases between. This CDR3 comprises 15 residues. CDR3 DNA sequence: TGTGCCAGCAGGGATCGGGGGCATTCAACCGGGGAGCTGTTTTTT. The encoded protein is CASRDRGHSTGELFF.

This clonotype was seen repeatedly, ten times or more. The chain is built from TRBV14 and TRBJ2-7; 11 nucleotides line up with TRBD2. The V segment lost 3 bases and the J segment 6 bases; nucleotides outside the gene matches: 7. Germline assignment: CDR1 SGHDN and CDR2 FVKESK. The CDR3 sequence is 15 residues long. The CDR3 DNA sequence: TGTGCCAGCAGCCACTTAGCGGGAGGGCGGAGCGAGCAGTACTTC. It specifies CASSHLAGGRSEQYF.

This clonotype showed up just a few times. The V call is TRBV12-3 or TRBV12-4, the J call TRBJ1-2; 9 positions match TRBD1. The length of the CDR3 is 15 residues. The trim removed 2 bases at V and 2 bases at J, leaving 3 bases unmatched. CDR3 DNA: TGTGCCAGCAGTTTATGGGACAGGGAGAACTATGGCTACACCTTC. Its translation: CASSLWDRENYGYTF.

This clonotype was seen only a few times. V gene TRBV30 combines with J gene TRBJ2-7; D possibly corresponds to TRBD1 (6 bases). Trimming left V 5 bases short and J 1 base short, with 15 bases between. CDR3 length equals 14 residues. Germline V gene data show CDR1 as GTSNPN and CDR2 as SVGIG (reference sequence). CDR3 protein: CAWGTGQISYEQYF. CDR3 coding DNA: TGTGCCTGGGGTACAGGGCAAATTTCCTACGAGCAGTACTTC. Using reference TRBV30 and TRBJ2-7 for the parts outside the CDR3, the full variable domain is SQTIHQWPATLVQPVGSPLSLECTVEGTSNPNLYWYRQAAGRGLQLLFYSVGIGQISSEVPQNLSASRPQDRQFILSSKKLLLSDSGFYLCAWGTGQISYEQYFGPGTRLTVT.

This clonotype was found a few times. Lacking the conserved final phenylalanine or tryptophan, this CDR3 likely reflects a read error. The chain couples TRBV14 to TRBJ1-2; tentatively, D is TRBD1 (6 bases). V was shortened by 0 bases and J by 4 bases, with 18 bases between the two germline ends. This CDR3 spans 17 amino acids. Germline CDR1 is SGHDN and CDR2 is FVKESK. The DNA for the CDR3 is TGTGCCAGCAGCCAAGAAATGTCGGGGGGCGTCATCTATGGCTACACCTTA. Translating gives CASSQEMSGGVIYGYTL.

This clonotype appeared a few times. This chain uses TRBV28 with TRBJ2-3; no definite D call. This CDR3 spans 14 amino acids. The ends were cut back, 1 base at V and 4 bases at J, with 9 bases in the middle. The germline V gene encodes CDR1 MDHEN and CDR2 SYDVKM. CDR3 coding DNA: TGTGCCAGCAGTTTATCAGTCTATGCAGATACGCAGTATTTT. It encodes CASSLSVYADTQYF.